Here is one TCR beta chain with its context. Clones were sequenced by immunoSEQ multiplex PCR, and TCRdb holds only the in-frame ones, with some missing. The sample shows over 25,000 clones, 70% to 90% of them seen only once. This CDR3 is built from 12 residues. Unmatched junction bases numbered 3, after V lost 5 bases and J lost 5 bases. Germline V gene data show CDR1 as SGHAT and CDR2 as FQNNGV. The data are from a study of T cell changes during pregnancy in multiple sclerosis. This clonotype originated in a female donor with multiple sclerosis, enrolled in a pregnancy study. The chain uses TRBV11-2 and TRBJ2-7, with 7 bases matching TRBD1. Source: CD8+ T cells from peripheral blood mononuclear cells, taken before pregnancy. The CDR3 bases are TGTGCCAGCAGCAACAGGGGTGACGAGCAGTACTTC. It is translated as CASSNRGDEQYF.